These 21 T cell receptor beta chains share one sample of origin, sequenced in a study of response to subunit inactivated influenza vaccine. TCRdb re-derived calls from the RT-PCR reads in MiXCR, one entry per CDR3 protein. The table records 540,000 or so distinct CDR3 sequences, over 10% of them present only once. The sequences come from PBMCs from blood, collected more than 35 days after vaccination. These receptors originate from a man over 45 who received an inactivated influenza vaccine.

This clonotype appeared many times. At one end the junction does not follow the germline gene, possibly because of a read error. The chain links TRBV20-1 to TRBJ2-7, with TRBD2 matching over 10 bases. The CDR3 length is 13 residues. The germline CDR1 and CDR2 sequences are DFQATT and SNEGSKA (reference sequence). DNA of the CDR3: TGCAGAACCAGCGGGAGGGCCTCCGACGAGCAGTACTTC. It is translated as CRTSGRASDEQYF.

V and J are TRBV10-3 and TRBJ1-5, with D unresolved. The CDR3 is 16 residues long. Per germline, CDR1 ENHRY and CDR2 SYGVKD. V was trimmed by 2 bases and J by 4 bases, leaving 15 bases between them. This CDR3 is CAISEPPPGPNQPQHF. The CDR3 bases are TGTGCCATCAGTGAGCCCCCACCGGGTCCAAATCAGCCCCAGCATTTT.

The chain couples TRBV5-5 to TRBJ2-7; D remains ambiguous. CDR1 SGHKS and CDR2 YYEKEE come from the germline V gene (reference sequence). Trimming left V 2 bases short and J 2 bases short, with 14 bases between. CDR3 size: 15 residues. The DNA for the CDR3 is TGTGCCAGCAGCTTTTCCCCCAACAGCGCCTACGAGCAGTACTTC. Translation gives CASSFSPNSAYEQYF.

V usage is TRBV7-2 and J usage is TRBJ2-5; 7 bases line up with TRBD1. This CDR3 has 15 residues. The V gene end was trimmed by 5 bases and the J gene end by 1 base; junction bases not matched to a gene: 7. Germline CDR1 reads SGHTA; CDR2 reads FQGNSA. The chain's CDR3 is CASSVNSGGQETQYF. In DNA, the CDR3 is TGTGCCAGCAGCGTTAACTCAGGGGGCCAAGAGACCCAGTACTTC.

Concerning this clonotype itself: A much larger clone lies one base from this, so it may be a read error. The chain couples TRBV5-6 to TRBJ2-5, with 7 bases fitting TRBD1. The germline gives CDR1 SGHDT, CDR2 YYEEEE. The CDR3 consists of 14 residues. In DNA form, the CDR3 reads TGTGCCAGCAGCTTTACCGGGACAGAAGAGACCCACTACTTC. Encoded protein: CASSFTGTEETHYF.

The chain couples TRBV30 to TRBJ1-5; D not certain. The CDR3 extends over 14 amino acids. The germline V gene encodes CDR1 GTSNPN and CDR2 SVGIG (reference sequence). The V gene lost 4 bases and the J gene lost 1 base, with 11 bases spanning the gap. CDR3 loop: CAWTPQNSNQPQHF. The CDR3 bases are TGTGCCTGGACCCCACAGAACAGCAATCAGCCCCAGCATTTT.

There are many counts of this clonotype. The chain carries TRBV6-6 and TRBJ2-7, with D perhaps TRBD1 or TRBD2 (5 bases each). The V and J ends lost 8 bases and 6 bases respectively, with 14 bases between them. The V gene's germline CDR1 is MNHNY and CDR2 SVGAGI (reference sequence). This CDR3 is built from 12 residues. The CDR3 nucleotides are TGTGCCAGCGCGGCTTGGGGGAGCGAGCAGTACTTC. Protein product: CASAAWGSEQYF.

The table lists this clonotype with a few counts. The chain couples TRBV19 to TRBJ2-2; possible D gene TRBD2, 6 bases. V shed 7 bases and J shed 2 bases, with 20 bases lying between them. Germline-derived CDR1 and CDR2 are LNHDA and SQIVND (reference sequence). CDR3 length: 17 residues. CDR3 sequence: CASTLGLGSQNTGELFF. The CDR3 DNA is TGTGCCAGTACCTTGGGACTGGGAAGCCAAAACACCGGGGAGCTGTTTTTT.

In its sample, this clonotype was seen a few times. The chain recombines TRBV7-7 with TRBJ2-1; no reliable D call. CDR3 length equals 13 residues. Deletions cut 1 base from V and 9 bases from J, with 10 bases between. Germline V gives CDR1 SSHAT, CDR2 FNYEAQ (reference sequence). The CDR3 nucleotides read TGTGCCAGCAGCTTAGGGTTGTTTGGTGAGCAGTTCTTC. Its protein product is CASSLGLFGEQFF. The whole variable domain, remainder taken from reference TRBV7-7 and TRBJ2-1, is GAGVSQSPRYKVTKRGQDVTLRCDPISSHATLYWYQQALGQGPEFLTYFNYEAQPDKSGLPSDRFSAERPEGSISTLTIQRTEQRDSAMYRCASSLGLFGEQFFGPGTRLTVL.

The rearrangement uses TRBV5-1 and TRBJ2-7, with TRBD1 matching 9 bases. V trimming: 2 bases; J trimming: 5 bases; junction bases outside the gene matches: 8. The germline CDR1 and CDR2 sequences are SGHRS and YFSETQ. The CDR3 runs 15 residues. The CDR3 DNA sequence: TGCGCCAGCAGCTTCCCGGGACAGGGTATGAACGAGCAGTACTTC. As protein: CASSFPGQGMNEQYF.

This clonotype has ten or more counts. The J gene is TRBJ2-1, the V gene TRBV3-1, with 7 bases identical to TRBD2. V was clipped by 3 bases and J by 9 bases; unmatched bases: 5. The CDR3 spans 13 residues. Per germline, CDR1 LGHDT and CDR2 YNNKEL (reference sequence). This chain's CDR3 is CASSQYGGVEQFF. In DNA, the CDR3 is TGTGCCAGCAGCCAGTATGGGGGGGTTGAGCAGTTCTTC.

This clonotype was recorded a few times. The gene calls are TRBV20-1 and TRBJ2-7; D uncertain. V lost 6 bases and J lost 1, with 13 bases in between. Germline values: CDR1 DFQATT, CDR2 SNEGSKA (reference sequence). The CDR3 contains 13 residues. CDR3 in amino acids: CSAPSTESYEQYF. The CDR3, as DNA: TGCAGTGCCCCTTCAACGGAGTCCTACGAGCAGTACTTC.

The chain joins TRBV15 to TRBJ1-1, with TRBD1 matching 8 bases. The V segment lost 3 bases and the J segment 3 bases; nucleotides outside the gene matches: 3. Germline loops: CDR1 LNHNV, CDR2 YYDKDF (reference sequence). This CDR3 spans 14 amino acids. CDR3 coding DNA: TGTGCCACCAGCAGGCAGGGGGCGGACACTGAAGCTTTCTTT. This translates into CATSRQGADTEAFF.

This clonotype was recorded at least ten times. This chain uses TRBV10-3 with TRBJ1-5, with 7 bases aligning to TRBD1. Germline-derived CDR1 and CDR2 are ENHRY and SYGVKD. The J segment lost 7 bases and the V segment lost 0 bases, leaving 9 bases of the junction unmatched. The CDR3 contains 16 residues. The CDR3 protein is CAISESEAGGGQPQHF. The DNA of the CDR3 is TGTGCCATCAGTGAGTCGGAGGCAGGAGGGGGCCAGCCCCAGCATTTT.

V is TRBV29-1 and J is TRBJ1-1; D unclear. Between the trimmed V and J ends, which lost 8 bases and 1 base, there was a span of 8 bases. The CDR3 sequence is 11 residues long. Germline CDR1 and CDR2: SQVTM and ANQGSEA. Here the CDR3 DNA reads TGCAGCACGAGCAAGAACACTGAAGCTTTCTTT. It codes for CSTSKNTEAFF.

This chain uses TRBV4-1 with TRBJ2-3, with 8 positions matching TRBD1. Germline CDR1 is MGHRA and CDR2 is YSYEKL. The CDR3 has 19 residues. With 3 bases clipped from V and 0 bases from J, the junction kept 14 bases outside the gene matches. This CDR3 is CASSQRTGRDATSTDTQYF. The CDR3 bases are TGCGCCAGCAGCCAGCGGACAGGGCGGGACGCAACTAGCACAGATACGCAGTATTTT.

The table lists this clonotype with a few counts. The chain has TRBV5-1 and TRBJ2-7; 7 nucleotides line up with TRBD2. Germline values: CDR1 SGHRS, CDR2 YFSETQ. After removal of 1 base from V and 5 bases from J, the junction contained 6 bases not matched to a gene. The CDR3 runs 14 residues. The CDR3 loop reads CASSLTGTIHEQYF. CDR3 nucleotides: TGCGCCAGCAGCTTGACCGGGACTATTCACGAGCAGTACTTC.

There are a few counts of this clonotype. The chain combines TRBV28 with TRBJ1-4, with D possibly TRBD1 on 5 matching bases. Germline V gives CDR1 MDHEN, CDR2 SYDVKM. V was pared by 2 bases and J by 1 base, with 17 bases between. This CDR3 region has 18 residues. DNA for the CDR3: TGTGCCAGCAGTTTAAGGGGCTTCCTAGGAGGAACTAATGAAAAACTGTTTTTT. It codes for CASSLRGFLGGTNEKLFF.

This clonotype has only a few counts. The chain recombines TRBV6-1 with TRBJ2-5; maybe TRBD1 (6 bases). V lost 6 bases to trimming and J lost 1 base, with 15 bases between them. Germline V gene sequence: CDR1 MNHNS, CDR2 SASEGT. The CDR3 is 15 amino acids. The CDR3 sequence: CASRSTGTLQETQYF. The CDR3 DNA sequence: TGTGCCAGCAGATCTACCGGGACACTCCAAGAGACCCAGTACTTC.

This clonotype occurred a few times. The chain recombines TRBV5-5 with TRBJ2-1, with D unresolved. Germline CDR1 and CDR2: SGHKS and YYEKEE (reference sequence). The CDR3 totals 11 residues. V was shortened by 0 bases and J by 12 bases, with 7 bases between the two germline ends. The CDR3 DNA is TGTGCCAGCAGCTTGGTGGGTAGGCAGTTCTTC. Residues: CASSLVGRQFF.

The chain carries TRBV5-1 and TRBJ2-2; no clear D. Germline V gene data show CDR1 as SGHRS and CDR2 as YFSETQ. V lost 1 base and J 1 base, leaving 5 bases between the germline ends. This CDR3 is built from 14 residues. The CDR3 nucleotides read TGCGCCAGCAGCTTGAACTGGAACACCGGGGAGCTGTTTTTT. Encoded protein: CASSLNWNTGELFF. Supplemented by reference TRBV5-1 and TRBJ2-2, the full variable domain reads KAGVTQTPRYLIKTRGQQVTLSCSPISGHRSVSWYQQTPGQGLQFLFEYFSETQRNKGNFPGRFSGRQFSNSRSEMNVSTLELGDSALYLCASSLNWNTGELFFGEGSRLTVL.